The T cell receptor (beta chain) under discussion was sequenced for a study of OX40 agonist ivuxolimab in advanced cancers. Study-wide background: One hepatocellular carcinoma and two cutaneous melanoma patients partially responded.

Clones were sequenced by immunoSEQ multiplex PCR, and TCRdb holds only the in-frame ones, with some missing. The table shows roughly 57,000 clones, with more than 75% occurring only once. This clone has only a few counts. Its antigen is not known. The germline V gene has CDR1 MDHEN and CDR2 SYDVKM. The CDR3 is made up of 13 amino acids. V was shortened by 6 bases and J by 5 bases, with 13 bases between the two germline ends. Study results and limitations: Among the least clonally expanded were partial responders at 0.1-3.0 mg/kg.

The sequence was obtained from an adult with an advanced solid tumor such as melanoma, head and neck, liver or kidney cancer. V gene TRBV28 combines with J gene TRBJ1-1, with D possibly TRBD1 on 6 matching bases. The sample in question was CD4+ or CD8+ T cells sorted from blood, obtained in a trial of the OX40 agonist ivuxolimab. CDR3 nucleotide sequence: TGTGCCAGCAGGAAACAGGGCGGTACTGAAGCTTTCTTT. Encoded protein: CASRKQGGTEAFF. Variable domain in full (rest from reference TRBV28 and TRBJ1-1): DVKVTQSSRYLVKRTGEKVFLECVQDMDHENMFWYRQDPGLGLRLIYFSYDVKMKEKGDIPEGYSVSREKKERFSLILESASTNQTSMYLCASRKQGGTEAFFGQGTRLTVV.